The table lists the clone carrying this T cell receptor beta chain with many counts. The antigen remains undetermined. This record belongs to a study of T cells in Graves' hyperthyroidism and ophthalmopathy. Between the trimmed V and J ends, which lost 5 bases and 8 bases, there was a span of 12 bases. Per the germline V gene, CDR1 is SGHAT and CDR2 is FQDESV (reference sequence). The CDR3 totals 12 residues. Fresh peripheral blood, 9.5 to 10 ml of it, supplied the PBMCs. The CDR3 regions of TCR beta were amplified from RNA transcripts. Researchers ran a first-round RT-PCR on the TCR CDR3 using the HTBI primer set. TCRdb fed the multiplex PCR reads into MiXCR, producing one record per CDR3 protein. Counted here are under 600,000 distinct CDR3 sequences, 16% occurring once; the ten biggest clones make up around 3.5%. Findings and limits, study-wide: Blood also carried most thyroid clonotypes expanded above 0.001.

Source material: blood. This chain connects TRBV11-1 to TRBJ1-2; D is possibly TRBD1 (5 bases). This receptor was obtained from a woman between 40 and 50 years old with Graves' ophthalmopathy. The CDR3 DNA reads as TGTGCCAGCAGCCCGGGGCCAGGGGGCTACACCTTC. It is translated as CASSPGPGGYTF.